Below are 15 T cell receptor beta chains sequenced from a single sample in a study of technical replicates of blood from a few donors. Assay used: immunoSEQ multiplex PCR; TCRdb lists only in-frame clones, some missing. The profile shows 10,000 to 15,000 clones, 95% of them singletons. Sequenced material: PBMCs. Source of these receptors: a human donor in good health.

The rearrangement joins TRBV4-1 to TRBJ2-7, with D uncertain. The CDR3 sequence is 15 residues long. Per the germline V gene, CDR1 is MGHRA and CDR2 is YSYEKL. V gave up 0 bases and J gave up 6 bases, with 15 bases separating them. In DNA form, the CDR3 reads TGCGCCAGCAGCCAAGATCCGTCTGATTCCGGCGAGCAGTACTTC. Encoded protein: CASSQDPSDSGEQYF.

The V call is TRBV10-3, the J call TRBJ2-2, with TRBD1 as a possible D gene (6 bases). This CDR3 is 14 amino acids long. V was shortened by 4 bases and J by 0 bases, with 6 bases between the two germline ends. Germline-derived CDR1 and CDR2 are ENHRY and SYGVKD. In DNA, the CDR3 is TGTGCCATCAGTGGGACAGCGAACACCGGGGAGCTGTTTTTT. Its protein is CAISGTANTGELFF.

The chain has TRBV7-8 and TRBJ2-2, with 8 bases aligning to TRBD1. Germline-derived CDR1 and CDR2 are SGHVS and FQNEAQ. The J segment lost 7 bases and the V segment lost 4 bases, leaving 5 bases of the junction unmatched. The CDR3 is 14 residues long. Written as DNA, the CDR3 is TGTGCCAGCAGCTCTGGACAGGGCGGCGGGGAGCTGTTTTTT. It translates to CASSSGQGGGELFF. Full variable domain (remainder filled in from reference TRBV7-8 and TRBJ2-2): GAGVSQSPRYKVAKRGQDVALRCDPISGHVSLFWYQQALGQGPEFLTYFQNEAQLDKSGLPSDRFFAERPEGSVSTLKIQRTQQEDSAVYLCASSSGQGGGELFFGEGSRLTVL.

CDR3 amino acids: CASSPYTSGSYSPDYNEQFF. In DNA, the CDR3 is TGTGCCAGCTCACCCTACACTAGCGGGAGTTATTCTCCGGATTACAATGAGCAGTTCTTC. The genes are TRBV18 and TRBJ2-1, with 11 bases that match TRBD2. Germline values: CDR1 KGHSH, CDR2 LQKENI. This CDR3 comprises 20 residues. The trim removed 3 bases at V and 4 bases at J, leaving 17 bases unmatched.

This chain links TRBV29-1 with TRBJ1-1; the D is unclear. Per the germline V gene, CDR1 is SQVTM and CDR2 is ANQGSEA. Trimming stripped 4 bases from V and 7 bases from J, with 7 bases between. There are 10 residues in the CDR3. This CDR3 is CSVGQIEAFF. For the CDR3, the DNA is TGCAGCGTTGGGCAGATTGAAGCTTTCTTT.

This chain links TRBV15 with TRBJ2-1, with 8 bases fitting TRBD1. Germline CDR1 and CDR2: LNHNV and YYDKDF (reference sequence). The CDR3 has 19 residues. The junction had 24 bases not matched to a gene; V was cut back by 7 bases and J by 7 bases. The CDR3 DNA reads TGTGCCACCAACACTCAGCAGGGGGCGCCGACTTTTTTTAGGAATGAGCAGTTCTTC. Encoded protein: CATNTQQGAPTFFRNEQFF.

The CDR3 loop is CASSLDRAGELFF. In DNA form, the CDR3 reads TGTGCCAGCAGCTTAGACAGGGCCGGGGAGCTGTTTTTT. This chain joins TRBV11-3 and TRBJ2-2, with a possible D match to TRBD1 (5 bases). The V gene lost 0 bases and the J gene lost 6 bases, with 5 bases spanning the gap. CDR3 length: 13 amino acids. Germline V gene lookup returns CDR1 SGHNT and CDR2 YENEEA.

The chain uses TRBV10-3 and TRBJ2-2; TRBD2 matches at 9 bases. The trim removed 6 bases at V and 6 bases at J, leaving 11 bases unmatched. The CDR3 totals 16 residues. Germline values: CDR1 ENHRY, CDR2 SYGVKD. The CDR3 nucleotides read TGTGCCATCAGCATCCGGGAGCGGGAGGCGGCCGGGGAGCTGTTTTTT. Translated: CAISIREREAAGELFF.

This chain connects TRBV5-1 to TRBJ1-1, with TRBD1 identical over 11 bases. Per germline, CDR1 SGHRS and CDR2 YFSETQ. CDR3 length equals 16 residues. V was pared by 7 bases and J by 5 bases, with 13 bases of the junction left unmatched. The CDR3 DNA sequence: TGCGCCAGCGGTCTACCGGGACAGGGGGTAGAGACTGAAGCTTTCTTT. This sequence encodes CASGLPGQGVETEAFF.

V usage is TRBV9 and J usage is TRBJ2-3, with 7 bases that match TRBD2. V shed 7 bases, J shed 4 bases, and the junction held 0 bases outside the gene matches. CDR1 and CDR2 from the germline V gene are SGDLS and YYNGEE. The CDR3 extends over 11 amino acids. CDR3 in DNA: TGTGCCAGCGGGGGGGCAGATACGCAGTATTTT. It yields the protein CASGGADTQYF.

CDR3 DNA sequence: TGCGCCAGCAGTGAGTCGAGGAGGTGGAACAATGAGCAGTTCTTC. It is translated as CASSESRRWNNEQFF. The chain joins TRBV10-1 to TRBJ2-1; perhaps TRBD2 as D (5 bases). Germline V gene data show CDR1 as WNHNN and CDR2 as SYGVQD (reference sequence). The CDR3 is 15 residues long. V shed 0 bases and J shed 5 bases, with 11 bases lying between them.

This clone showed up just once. The CDR3 loop reads CASSPRTGTSTEQYF. DNA for the CDR3: TGTGCCAGCAGCCCCCGTACCGGGACTAGCACCGAGCAGTACTTC. V and J are TRBV9 and TRBJ2-7; 9 bases align to TRBD2. Germline trimming cut 4 bases from V and 6 bases from J; bases unmatched to any gene: 11. Germline-derived CDR1 and CDR2 are SGDLS and YYNGEE. The CDR3 is made up of 15 amino acids.

CDR3 residues: CASSPGTGGQPQHF. CDR3 nucleotide sequence: TGTGCCAGTAGTCCGGGGACAGGCGGGCAGCCCCAGCATTTT. The rearrangement links TRBV19 to TRBJ1-5; TRBD1 matches 8 bases. The J segment lost 7 bases and the V segment lost 5 bases, leaving 7 bases of the junction unmatched. The CDR3 runs to 14 residues. Per the germline V gene, CDR1 is LNHDA and CDR2 is SQIVND (reference sequence).

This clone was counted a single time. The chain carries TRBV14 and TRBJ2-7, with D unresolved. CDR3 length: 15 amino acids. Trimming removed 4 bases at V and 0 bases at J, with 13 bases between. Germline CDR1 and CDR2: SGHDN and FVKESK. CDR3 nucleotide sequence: TGTGCCAGCAGCCCGAGTCGACTGGCCTCCTACGAGCAGTACTTC. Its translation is CASSPSRLASYEQYF.

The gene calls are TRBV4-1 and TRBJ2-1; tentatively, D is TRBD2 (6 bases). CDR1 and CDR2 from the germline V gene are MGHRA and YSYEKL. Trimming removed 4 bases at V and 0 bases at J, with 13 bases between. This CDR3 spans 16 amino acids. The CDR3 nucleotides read TGCGCCAGCAGCCTGGCTTCCGGGAGCTCCTACAATGAGCAGTTCTTC. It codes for CASSLASGSSYNEQFF.